This is a list of T cell receptor beta chains from one sample in a study of T cells in Graves' hyperthyroidism and ophthalmopathy. TCRdb re-called the multiplex PCR reads through MiXCR, storing one row per CDR3 protein. The sample lists 650,000 to 750,000 distinct CDR3 sequences, 12% to 15% occurring once. The specimen was blood. Every receptor here comes from a young woman with Graves' hyperthyroidism. Each CDR3 is given with its conserved first and last residue. The order of the fields is CDR3 protein, D gene, J gene, V gene. D genes are given only for firm matches.

CASSTSGDEQYF | - | TRBJ2-7 | TRBV19
CASIPLGDYGYTF | - | TRBJ1-2 | TRBV2
CASSVFDYTEAFF | - | TRBJ1-1 | TRBV9
CASAILSGRALGELFF | TRBD2 | TRBJ2-2 | TRBV19
CASSLLRGLAGVIDTGELFF | TRBD2 | TRBJ2-2 | TRBV7-2
CASSLSATEAFF | - | TRBJ1-1 | TRBV7-9
CASSRIPTGLKSGNTIYF | - | TRBJ1-3 | TRBV28
CASSLVSNEQSF | - | TRBJ2-1 | TRBV7-8
CASSPQTGTYGYTF | TRBD1 | TRBJ1-2 | TRBV7-2
CASSYPGRQWPQHF | - | TRBJ1-5 | TRBV6-2/TRBV6-3
CASSSGTFRSLGETQYF | - | TRBJ2-5 | TRBV11-3
CASSLQGRGETEAFF | - | TRBJ1-1 | TRBV10-2
CASSESPPQGYYNEQFF | - | TRBJ2-1 | TRBV2
CARRGYYRGRPGANVLTF | TRBD1 | TRBJ2-6 | TRBV7-9
CASSLVVTTLPYEQYF | - | TRBJ2-7 | TRBV7-9
CSASPGQLNNQPQHF | TRBD1 | TRBJ1-5 | TRBV20-1
CSASFRGLNEQFF | - | TRBJ2-1 | TRBV20-1
CASRTRTNNQPQHF | - | TRBJ1-5 | TRBV2
CASSQGRARGHKKLFF | TRBD1 | TRBJ1-4 | TRBV4-1
CASSAHQGAGNTEAFF | - | TRBJ1-1 | TRBV7-9
CASQSSGLAGELFF | - | TRBJ2-2 | TRBV5-1
CASGLVPHREGYTF | - | TRBJ1-2 | TRBV12-5
CASSMPSAGGYEQYF | TRBD2 | TRBJ2-7 | TRBV19
CASSALEGYEQYF | - | TRBJ2-7 | TRBV6-1
CASSVYSEETQYF | - | TRBJ2-5 | TRBV6-1
CASASGPSPTQYF | TRBD2 | TRBJ2-5 | TRBV24-1
CASSSPSFYGYTF | - | TRBJ1-2 | TRBV7-2
CAWSEGTQYF | - | TRBJ2-5 | TRBV30
CASSLDSTSTDTQYF | - | TRBJ2-3 | TRBV7-3
CASSTPRGVEQHSYEQYF | - | TRBJ2-7 | TRBV11-2
CASSQDVQPDPGNTIYF | - | TRBJ1-3 | TRBV3-1
CASSTSPGAGDLFF | - | TRBJ2-1 | TRBV7-9
CASSPREGTMNTEAFF | - | TRBJ1-1 | TRBV18
CASSFGSSPPHF | - | TRBJ1-6 | TRBV11-3
CAISESRVTEIIYGYTF | - | TRBJ1-2 | TRBV10-3
CASSLRGGSTNEKLFF | - | TRBJ1-4 | TRBV28
CASSVNPGETQYF | - | TRBJ2-5 | TRBV12-3/TRBV12-4
CSARDGQRGDEQFF | - | TRBJ2-1 | TRBV20-1
CAWRVREGGELFF | - | TRBJ2-2 | TRBV30
CSARDPPSGTRRETQYF | TRBD2 | TRBJ2-5 | TRBV20-1
CASSFTQRQLAGDGNEQFF | TRBD2 | TRBJ2-1 | TRBV7-3